The text below deals with one T cell receptor beta chain. With a much larger clone just one base away, this may be a read error. The entry originates in a study of human T cells and chemical hapten exposure. The time point here: healthy volunteer bleed at 2 weeks. From whole blood left unfractionated, total RNA was extracted. One entry per CDR3 protein, called by TCRdb with MiXCR from the RACE reads. The sample holds some 120,000 distinct CDR3 sequences, approximately 9.5% seen once. Per the germline V gene, CDR1 is MNHEY and CDR2 is SVGAGI. The length of the CDR3 is 17 residues. V lost 0 bases and J lost 2, with 16 bases in between.

This sequence originates from a male donor in good health. Some clones in this sample may be carry-over from other donors' samples. The sample comprised whole blood. The chain combines TRBV6-5 with TRBJ1-1; a possible D gene is TRBD1 (5 bases). The CDR3 DNA follows: TGTGCCAGCAGTTACTCGAACGCGGGGGGACTCAACACTGAAGCTTTCTTT. Protein product: CASSYSNAGGLNTEAFF.